This passage covers 23 T cell receptor beta chains from one sample sequenced in a study of cytomegalovirus exposure and HLA in healthy donors. Primers for the PCR totalled 60 Vbeta and 13 Jbeta. Profiling relied on immunoSEQ multiplex PCR, and the TCRdb table lists in-frame clones only, not all of them. The sample records approximately 160,000 clones, 70% to 85% being singletons. Sequencing used PBMCs. The source of these receptors is a woman in her twenties or thirties in good health and CMV-seronegative.

The V gene is TRBV4-1, the J gene TRBJ2-1; 14 bases agree with TRBD2. This CDR3 region has 16 residues. CDR1 is MGHRA and CDR2 is YSYEKL in the germline V gene. J gave up 3 bases and V 3 bases, and 1 base lay outside the gene matches. CDR3: CASSQTSGGVYNEQFF. The CDR3 nucleotides are TGCGCCAGCAGCCAGACTAGCGGGGGGGTCTACAATGAGCAGTTCTTC.

This clone appeared a single time. The V gene is TRBV30, the J gene TRBJ1-5, with 7 bases that match TRBD1. V lost 2 bases to trimming and J lost 3 bases; unmatched junction nucleotides: 7. The length of the CDR3 is 15 residues. Germline values: CDR1 GTSNPN, CDR2 SVGIG (reference sequence). The CDR3 sequence: CAWSHLTGANQPQHF. Written as DNA, the CDR3 is TGTGCCTGGAGTCATTTAACAGGGGCCAATCAGCCCCAGCATTTT.

This clone was recorded once. The chain carries TRBV5-1 and TRBJ2-1, with D possibly TRBD2 on 6 matching bases. Trimming took off 4 bases at V and 8 bases at J, with 16 bases between the two ends. This CDR3 has 14 amino acids. From germline, CDR1 is SGHRS and CDR2 YFSETQ. CDR3: CASSPGLATDEQFF. CDR3 in DNA: TGCGCCAGCAGCCCGGGACTGGCGACGGATGAGCAGTTCTTC.

V is TRBV19 and J is TRBJ2-1; D is possibly TRBD2 (5 bases). CDR1 is LNHDA and CDR2 is SQIVND in the germline V gene (reference sequence). This CDR3 spans 12 amino acids. V was shortened by 7 bases and J by 6 bases, with 10 bases between the two germline ends. CDR3 loop: CASISGINEQFF. The CDR3, as DNA: TGTGCCAGTATTTCGGGAATCAATGAGCAGTTCTTC.

This clone was detected only once. The chain uses TRBV19 and TRBJ2-7; 8 bases agree with TRBD1. Germline loops: CDR1 LNHDA, CDR2 SQIVND (reference sequence). V lost 3 bases and J lost 7; bases outside the gene matches: 8. The CDR3 is made up of 14 amino acids. In DNA, the CDR3 is TGTGCCAGTAGTATCGGGCCACACAGGGGGGAGCAGTACTTC. It encodes CASSIGPHRGEQYF.

The rearrangement uses TRBV29-1 and TRBJ1-2, with D hard to call. The ends were cut back, 4 bases at V and 2 bases at J, with 8 bases in the middle. The length of the CDR3 is 12 residues. CDR1 is SQVTM and CDR2 is ANQGSEA in the germline V gene. CDR3 sequence (DNA): TGCAGCGTTGGTTCGGGGAACTATGGCTACACCTTC. It yields the protein CSVGSGNYGYTF.

J is TRBJ2-1 and V is TRBV27; 7 nucleotides match TRBD2. The CDR3 spans 17 residues. The J segment lost 3 bases and the V segment lost 3 bases, leaving 11 bases of the junction unmatched. Germline CDR1 is MNHEY and CDR2 is SMNVEV (reference sequence). CDR3 protein: CASSFRLEAGLYNEQFF. The CDR3 nucleotides read TGTGCCAGCAGTTTTCGCCTCGAAGCGGGGCTCTACAATGAGCAGTTCTTC.

This chain links TRBV29-1 with TRBJ2-1; D call uncertain. Germline loops: CDR1 SQVTM, CDR2 ANQGSEA. The CDR3 has 11 amino acids. V dropped 6 bases and J dropped 7 bases, with 10 bases sitting between them. The CDR3 DNA follows: TGCAGCGTCCCGGTGTCAAATGAGCAGTTCTTC. This translates into CSVPVSNEQFF.

Only one count was recorded for this clone. V gene TRBV29-1 combines with J gene TRBJ1-1; tentatively, D is TRBD1 (5 bases). The CDR3 sequence is 13 residues long. V was trimmed by 3 bases and J by 3 bases, leaving 11 bases between them. Looked up from germline, CDR1 is SQVTM and CDR2 is ANQGSEA. Written as DNA, the CDR3 is TGCAGCGTTGATCGGGGGTTTGACACTGAAGCTTTCTTT. Its translation is CSVDRGFDTEAFF.

The J gene is TRBJ2-5, the V gene TRBV19, with 7 bases fitting TRBD2. The CDR3 consists of 14 residues. The V segment lost 3 bases and the J segment 1 base; nucleotides outside the gene matches: 2. Germline V gives CDR1 LNHDA, CDR2 SQIVND (reference sequence). In DNA, the CDR3 is TGTGCCAGTAGTATGGGGGGGATCCAAGAGACCCAGTACTTC. It encodes CASSMGGIQETQYF.

The sample holds a few counts of this clone. The chain couples TRBV13 to TRBJ2-7; 8 bases agree with TRBD1. The CDR3 extends over 13 amino acids. The germline V gene encodes CDR1 PRHDT and CDR2 FYEKMQ (reference sequence). V dropped 5 bases and J dropped 3; count of bases not matched to a gene: 3. CDR3 in amino acids: CASSPRGLYEQYF. The CDR3 DNA reads TGTGCCAGCAGCCCCAGGGGGCTCTACGAGCAGTACTTC.

The chain employs TRBV14 and TRBJ1-2; weak D call: TRBD1 (5 bases). Germline V gene lookup returns CDR1 SGHDN and CDR2 FVKESK. CDR3 size: 13 residues. With 2 bases removed from V and 3 bases from J, the gap between germline ends came to 7 bases. The CDR3 coding sequence is TGTGCCAGCAGCCAACAGGGATACTATGGCTACACCTTC. It encodes CASSQQGYYGYTF.

The genes are TRBV7-8 and TRBJ1-6; the D is unclear. This CDR3 has 16 residues. In germline, CDR1 is SGHVS, CDR2 FQNEAQ. Trimming removed 1 base from V and 1 base from J, with 8 bases in between. CDR3 sequence reads: CASSLVVYSYNSPLHF. CDR3 bases: TGTGCCAGCAGCTTAGTTGTTTATTCCTATAATTCACCCCTCCACTTT.

The chain combines TRBV6-5 with TRBJ1-5; D might be TRBD1 (5 bases). V was trimmed by 0 bases and J by 5 bases, leaving 8 bases between them. The CDR3 is 14 residues long. Germline values: CDR1 MNHEY, CDR2 SVGAGI. The CDR3: CASSYSTAHQPQHF. The CDR3 nucleotides are TGTGCCAGCAGTTACTCGACAGCACATCAGCCCCAGCATTTT.

The chain links TRBV11-2 to TRBJ2-7; 7 bases align to TRBD1. CDR3 length: 13 amino acids. The germline CDR1 and CDR2 sequences are SGHAT and FQNNGV. The junction had 7 bases not matched to a gene; V was cut back by 5 bases and J by 6 bases. The CDR3 coding sequence is TGTGCCAGCAGCCTTACAGGGGCGCGCGAGCAGTACTTC. Translation gives CASSLTGAREQYF. The complete variable domain, with remaining parts taken from reference TRBV11-2 and TRBJ2-7, reads EAGVAQSPRYKIIEKRQSVAFWCNPISGHATLYWYQQILGQGPKLLIQFQNNGVVDDSQLPKDRFSAERLKGVDSTLKIQPAKLEDSAVYLCASSLTGAREQYFGPGTRLTVT.

This clone was detected once. J is TRBJ1-1 and V is TRBV5-1; possible D gene TRBD1, 6 bases. This CDR3 has 15 residues. Between the trimmed V and J ends, which lost 4 bases and 0 bases, there was a span of 13 bases. Per the germline V gene, CDR1 is SGHRS and CDR2 is YFSETQ. The CDR3 here is CASSQVQGMNTEAFF. In nucleotides, the CDR3 is TGCGCCAGCAGCCAAGTACAGGGTATGAACACTGAAGCTTTCTTT.

This clone was counted at least ten times. The V call is TRBV9, the J call TRBJ2-2, with 13 bases fitting TRBD2. The junction had 3 bases not matched to a gene; V was cut back by 2 bases and J by 5 bases. Germline CDR1 is SGDLS and CDR2 is YYNGEE. The CDR3 has 16 amino acids. CDR3 sequence: CASSVGTSGKTGELFF. As DNA, the CDR3 is TGTGCCAGCAGCGTCGGGACTAGCGGGAAGACCGGGGAGCTGTTTTTT.

The V gene is TRBV30, the J gene TRBJ1-2; 8 bases are a match to TRBD1. This CDR3 is 13 amino acids long. CDR1 and CDR2 from the germline V gene are GTSNPN and SVGIG (reference sequence). The ends lost 5 bases at V and 8 bases at J; junction bases unmatched: 10. CDR3 in DNA: TGTGCCTGGGGGAGGCAGGGGGCAGAGGGCTACACCTTC. Its protein product is CAWGRQGAEGYTF.

CDR3 DNA sequence: TGCGCCAGCAGCCAAGATAATTGGAAGGACAGCCGCCATGGCTACACCTTC. It codes for CASSQDNWKDSRHGYTF. This chain connects TRBV4-1 to TRBJ1-2, with a weak D call TRBD1 (6 bases). V was cut by 0 bases and J by 6 bases, with 20 bases left in between. CDR1 is MGHRA and CDR2 is YSYEKL in the germline V gene. The CDR3 runs 17 residues.

The chain links TRBV7-3 to TRBJ1-2, with D hard to call. The V end lost 5 bases, the J end lost 3 bases, and 16 bases lay between the germline ends. Germline CDR1 reads SGHTA; CDR2 reads FQGTGA. The CDR3 sequence is 15 residues long. The CDR3 sequence is CASSQEGSGYYGYTF. CDR3 sequence (DNA): TGTGCCAGCAGCCAGGAAGGGAGCGGGTACTATGGCTACACCTTC.

On this clone: One end of the junction fails to match germline, which may point to a read error. V usage is TRBV7-7 and J usage is TRBJ2-1; 8 positions agree with TRBD2. The CDR3 has 14 amino acids. Germline V gene data show CDR1 as SSHAT and CDR2 as FNYEAQ (reference sequence). The DNA of the CDR3 is TGTGCTAGCAGCATCGGGGGGGCGGGTGATGAGCAGTTCTTC. Its translation is CASSIGGAGDEQFF.

This chain joins TRBV25-1 and TRBJ2-5; 7 nucleotides agree with TRBD1. The J call may be incorrect, as the DNA end agrees better with TRBJ2-7. Germline CDR1 is MGHDK and CDR2 is SYGVNS. This CDR3 is built from 14 residues. The CDR3 DNA sequence: TGTGCCAGCACGACCGGGACAGCCACCTACGAGCAGTACTTC. Its protein is CASTTGTATYEQYF.

This chain links TRBV5-1 with TRBJ2-2; the match to TRBD2 covers 8 bases. J gave up 2 bases and V 0 bases, and 12 bases lay outside the gene matches. The CDR3 has 19 residues. Per germline, CDR1 SGHRS and CDR2 YFSETQ. CDR3 DNA sequence: TGCGCCAGCAGCTTGGCCGTCCTAGCGGGTGCCCCAAACACCGGGGAGCTGTTTTTT. Protein sequence: CASSLAVLAGAPNTGELFF.